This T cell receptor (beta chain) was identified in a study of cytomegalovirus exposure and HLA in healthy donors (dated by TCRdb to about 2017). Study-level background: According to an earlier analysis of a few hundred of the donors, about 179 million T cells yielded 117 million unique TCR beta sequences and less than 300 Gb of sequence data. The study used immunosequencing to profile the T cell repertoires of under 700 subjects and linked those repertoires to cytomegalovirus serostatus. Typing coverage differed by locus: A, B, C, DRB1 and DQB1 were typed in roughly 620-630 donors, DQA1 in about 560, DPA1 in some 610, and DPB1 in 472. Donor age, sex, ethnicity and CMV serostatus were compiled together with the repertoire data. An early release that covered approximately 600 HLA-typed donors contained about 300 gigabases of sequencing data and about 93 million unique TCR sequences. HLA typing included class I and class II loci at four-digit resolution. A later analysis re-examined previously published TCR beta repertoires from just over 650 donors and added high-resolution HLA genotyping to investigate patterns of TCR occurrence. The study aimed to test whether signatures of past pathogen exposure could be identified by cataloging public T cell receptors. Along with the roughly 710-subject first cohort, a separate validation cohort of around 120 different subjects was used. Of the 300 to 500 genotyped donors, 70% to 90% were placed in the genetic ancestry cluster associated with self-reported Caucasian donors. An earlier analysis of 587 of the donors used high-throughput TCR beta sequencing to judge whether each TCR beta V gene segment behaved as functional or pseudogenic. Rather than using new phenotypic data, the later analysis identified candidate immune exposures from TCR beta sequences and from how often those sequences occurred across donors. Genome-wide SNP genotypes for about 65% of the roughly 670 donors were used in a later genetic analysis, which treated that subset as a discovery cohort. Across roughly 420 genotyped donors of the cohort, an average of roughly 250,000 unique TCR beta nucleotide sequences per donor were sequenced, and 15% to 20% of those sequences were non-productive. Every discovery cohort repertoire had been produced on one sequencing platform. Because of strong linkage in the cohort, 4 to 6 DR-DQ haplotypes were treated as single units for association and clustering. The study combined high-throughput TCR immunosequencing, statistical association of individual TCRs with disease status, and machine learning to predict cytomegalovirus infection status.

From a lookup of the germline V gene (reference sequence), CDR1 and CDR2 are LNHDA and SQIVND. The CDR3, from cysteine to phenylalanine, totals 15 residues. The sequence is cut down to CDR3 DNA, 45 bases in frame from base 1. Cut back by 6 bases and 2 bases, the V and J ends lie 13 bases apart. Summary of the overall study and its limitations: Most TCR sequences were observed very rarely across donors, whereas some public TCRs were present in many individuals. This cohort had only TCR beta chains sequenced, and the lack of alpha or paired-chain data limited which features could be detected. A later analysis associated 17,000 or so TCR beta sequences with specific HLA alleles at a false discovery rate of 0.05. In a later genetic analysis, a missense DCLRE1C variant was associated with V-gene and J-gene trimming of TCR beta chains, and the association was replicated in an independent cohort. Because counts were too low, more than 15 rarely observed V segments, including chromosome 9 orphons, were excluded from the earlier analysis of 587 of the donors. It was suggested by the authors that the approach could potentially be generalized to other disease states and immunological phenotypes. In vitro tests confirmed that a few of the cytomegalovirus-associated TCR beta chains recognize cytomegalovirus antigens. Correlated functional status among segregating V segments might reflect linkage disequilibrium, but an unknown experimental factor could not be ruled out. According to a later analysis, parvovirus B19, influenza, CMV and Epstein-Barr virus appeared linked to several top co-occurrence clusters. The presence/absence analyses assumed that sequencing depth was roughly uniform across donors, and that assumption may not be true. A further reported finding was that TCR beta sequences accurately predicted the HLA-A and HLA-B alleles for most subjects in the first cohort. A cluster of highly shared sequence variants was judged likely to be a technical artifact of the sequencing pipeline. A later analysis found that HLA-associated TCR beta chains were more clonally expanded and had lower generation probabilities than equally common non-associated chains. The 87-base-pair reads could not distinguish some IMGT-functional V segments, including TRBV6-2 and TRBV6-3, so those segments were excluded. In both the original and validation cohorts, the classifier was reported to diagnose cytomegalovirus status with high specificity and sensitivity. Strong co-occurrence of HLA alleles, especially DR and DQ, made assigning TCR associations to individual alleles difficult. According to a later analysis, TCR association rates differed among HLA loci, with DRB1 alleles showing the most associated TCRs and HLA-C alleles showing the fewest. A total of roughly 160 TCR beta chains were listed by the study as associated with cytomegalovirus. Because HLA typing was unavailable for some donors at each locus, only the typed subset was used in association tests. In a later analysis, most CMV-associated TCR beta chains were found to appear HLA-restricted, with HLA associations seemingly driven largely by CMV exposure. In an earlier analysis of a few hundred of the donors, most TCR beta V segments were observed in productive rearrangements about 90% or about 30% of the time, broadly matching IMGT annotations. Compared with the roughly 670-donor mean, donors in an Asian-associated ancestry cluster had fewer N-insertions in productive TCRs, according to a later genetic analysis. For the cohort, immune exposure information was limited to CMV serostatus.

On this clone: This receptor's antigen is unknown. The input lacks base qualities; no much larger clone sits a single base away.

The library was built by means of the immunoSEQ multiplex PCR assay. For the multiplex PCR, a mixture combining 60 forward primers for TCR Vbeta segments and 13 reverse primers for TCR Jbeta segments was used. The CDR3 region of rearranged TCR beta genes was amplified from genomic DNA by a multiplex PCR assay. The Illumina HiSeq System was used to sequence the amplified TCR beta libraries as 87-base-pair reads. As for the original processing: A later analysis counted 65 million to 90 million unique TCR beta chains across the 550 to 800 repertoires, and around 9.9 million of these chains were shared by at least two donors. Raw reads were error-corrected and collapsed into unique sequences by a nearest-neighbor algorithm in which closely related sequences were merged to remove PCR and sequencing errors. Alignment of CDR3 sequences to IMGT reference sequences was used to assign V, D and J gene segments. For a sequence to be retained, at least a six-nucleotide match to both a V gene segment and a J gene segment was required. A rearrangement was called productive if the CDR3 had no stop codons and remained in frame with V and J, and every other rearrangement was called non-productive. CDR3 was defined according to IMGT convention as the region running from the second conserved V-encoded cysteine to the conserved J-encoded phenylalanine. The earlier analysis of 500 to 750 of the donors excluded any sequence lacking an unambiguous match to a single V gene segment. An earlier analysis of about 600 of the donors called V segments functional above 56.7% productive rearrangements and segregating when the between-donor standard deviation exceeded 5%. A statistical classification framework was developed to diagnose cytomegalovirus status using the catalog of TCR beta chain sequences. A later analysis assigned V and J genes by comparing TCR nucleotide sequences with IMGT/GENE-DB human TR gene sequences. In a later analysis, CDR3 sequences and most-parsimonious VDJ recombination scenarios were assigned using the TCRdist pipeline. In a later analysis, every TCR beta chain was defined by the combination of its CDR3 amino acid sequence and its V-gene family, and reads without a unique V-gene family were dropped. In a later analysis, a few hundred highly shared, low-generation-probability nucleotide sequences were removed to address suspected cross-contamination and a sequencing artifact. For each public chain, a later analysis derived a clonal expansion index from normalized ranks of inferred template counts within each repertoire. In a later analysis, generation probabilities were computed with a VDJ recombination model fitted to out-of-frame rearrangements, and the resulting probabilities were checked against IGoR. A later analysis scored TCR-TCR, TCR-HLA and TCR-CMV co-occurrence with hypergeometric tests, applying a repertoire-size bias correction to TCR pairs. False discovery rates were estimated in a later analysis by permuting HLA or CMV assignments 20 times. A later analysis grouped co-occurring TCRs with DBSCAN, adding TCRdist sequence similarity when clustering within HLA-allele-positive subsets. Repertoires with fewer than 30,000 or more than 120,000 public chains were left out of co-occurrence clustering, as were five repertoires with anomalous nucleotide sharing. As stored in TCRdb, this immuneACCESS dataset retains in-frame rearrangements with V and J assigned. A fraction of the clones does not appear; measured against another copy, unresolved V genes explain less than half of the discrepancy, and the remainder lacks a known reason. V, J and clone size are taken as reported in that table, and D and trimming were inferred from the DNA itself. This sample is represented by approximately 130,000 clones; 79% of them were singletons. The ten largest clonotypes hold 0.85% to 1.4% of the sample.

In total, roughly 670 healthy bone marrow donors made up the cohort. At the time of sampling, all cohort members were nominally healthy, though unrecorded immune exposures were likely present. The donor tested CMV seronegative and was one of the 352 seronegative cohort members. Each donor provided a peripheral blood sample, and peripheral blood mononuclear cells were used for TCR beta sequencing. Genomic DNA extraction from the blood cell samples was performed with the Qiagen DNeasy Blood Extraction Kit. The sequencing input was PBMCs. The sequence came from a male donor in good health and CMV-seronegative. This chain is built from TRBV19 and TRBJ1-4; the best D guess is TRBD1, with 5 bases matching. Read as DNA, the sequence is TGTGCCAGTAGAAAGAGGGGAGGCACTAATGAAAAACTGTTTTTT. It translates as CASRKRGGTNEKLFF.